The clone carrying this T cell receptor (beta chain) was seen just once. The junction does not match germline at one end; this may be a read error. A second PCR of 7 to 11 cycles used a sample-barcoded 5' primer and a J-beta primer mix. In TCRdb, the 5' RACE reads were re-called with MiXCR into one record per CDR3 protein. The table includes about 780,000 distinct CDR3 sequences, under 80% detected once. The data originate from a study of blood T cells in healthy people across ages. The CDR3 sequence is 15 residues long. The V gene's germline CDR1 is SEHNR and CDR2 FQNEAQ (reference sequence). The J gene is TRBJ1-6, the V gene TRBV7-9, with D possibly being TRBD1 (6 bases). The material sequenced was blood. The clonotype originates from a young man in good health. The CDR3 here is CVSSPPGDYNSPLHF. In nucleotides, the CDR3 is TGTGTCAGCAGCCCTCCAGGGGACTATAATTCACCCCTCCACTTT.